This TCR beta chain was sequenced during a study of blood T cells in healthy people across ages. Isolation of PBMCs gave at least 6 million cells per sample. Concerning this clonotype itself: Its antigen is not known.

The study's findings and limits: Higher diversity and more naive CD4+ cells were features of long-lived donors, compared to aged donors.

This CDR3 comprises 15 residues. Germline V lookup: CDR1 MNHEY, CDR2 SVGAGI. Alongside a J-beta primer mix, a sample-barcoded 5' primer served in a second PCR lasting 7 to 11 cycles. TCRdb called the 5' RACE reads again in MiXCR, with one record for every CDR3 protein. The sample comprises hundreds of thousands of distinct CDR3 sequences, 20% to 25% of which are singletons, and roughly 3.7% rests with the top ten. The rearrangement links TRBV6-5 to TRBJ2-5; 13 bases match TRBD2. The DNA end is more similar to TRBJ2-1, so the J call may be wrong. The sequencing input was blood. The source of this sequence is a man between 65 and 80 years old in good health. The CDR3: CASKPGTSGNNEQFF. The CDR3 DNA reads as TGTGCCAGCAAGCCCGGGACTAGCGGGAACAATGAGCAGTTCTTC.